Listed here are 17 T cell receptor beta chains from one sample, sequenced in a study of blood T cell repertoires in COVID-19. Repertoires were generated with immunoSEQ multiplex PCR, while TCRdb's copy carries only in-frame clones and drops some. The data show approximately 280,000 clones, approximately 88% seen once. The sample taken for sequencing was peripheral blood. The receptors were sampled from a man between 45 and 60 years old with acute or convalescent COVID-19.

The gene calls are TRBV5-1 and TRBJ1-2; D remains ambiguous. Germline assignment: CDR1 SGHRS and CDR2 YFSETQ. Trimming removed 0 bases at V and 2 bases at J, with 8 bases between. The CDR3 length is 14 residues. The CDR3 sequence: CASSLESPNYGYTF. DNA for the CDR3: TGCGCCAGCAGCTTGGAAAGCCCCAACTATGGCTACACCTTC.

The V and J genes are TRBV2 and TRBJ1-1, with D perhaps matching TRBD1 (5 bases). The CDR3 is made up of 15 amino acids. Trimming pared 6 bases from V and 1 base from J, leaving 15 bases between. Germline V gene sequence: CDR1 SNHLY, CDR2 FYNNEI. This CDR3 reads CASRGEGSKNTEAFF. The CDR3 DNA sequence: TGTGCCAGCAGGGGGGAGGGGTCCAAGAACACTGAAGCTTTCTTT.

This clone has only one observation. The genes are TRBV24-1 and TRBJ2-3; 11 nucleotides match TRBD1. The CDR3 extends over 15 amino acids. After removal of 6 bases from V and 4 bases from J, the junction contained 5 bases not matched to a gene. Per germline, CDR1 KGHDR and CDR2 SFDVKD. CDR3 nucleotide sequence: TGTGCCACCAGTCGGACAGGGGGCTTAGCAGATACGCAGTATTTT. Translated: CATSRTGGLADTQYF.

The V gene is TRBV3-1 (or the pseudogene TRBV3-2), the J gene TRBJ2-7; D is possibly TRBD1 (5 bases). Germline V gene sequence: CDR1 LGHDT, CDR2 YNNKEL (reference sequence). Between the trimmed V and J ends, which lost 1 base and 2 bases, there was a span of 9 bases. There are 14 residues in the CDR3. DNA for the CDR3: TGTGCCAGCAGCCAAGTCGTGACAGCCTACGAGCAGTACTTC. Its protein product is CASSQVVTAYEQYF.

This sequence joins TRBV20-1 and TRBJ2-7; no clear D gene. The CDR3 contains 11 residues. V was shortened by 5 bases and J by 2 bases, with 7 bases between the two germline ends. Germline CDR1 is DFQATT and CDR2 is SNEGSKA (reference sequence). In DNA form, the CDR3 reads TGCAGTGCTCCCAGGCCCTACGAGCAGTACTTC. It specifies CSAPRPYEQYF.

A few counts support this clone. The chain uses TRBV30 and TRBJ2-7, with TRBD1 matching 8 bases. Germline trimming cut 5 bases from V and 3 bases from J; bases unmatched to any gene: 9. Per germline, CDR1 GTSNPN and CDR2 SVGIG (reference sequence). The length of the CDR3 is 14 residues. The DNA of the CDR3 is TGTGCCTGGGAGGCCAGGGGGCGAATCTACGAGCAGTACTTC. This encodes CAWEARGRIYEQYF.

This clone appeared once. J is TRBJ2-5 and V is TRBV9; 8 bases agree with TRBD1. Germline lookup yields CDR1 SGDLS and CDR2 YYNGEE. This CDR3 has 15 amino acids. Losses at the gene ends were 0 bases for V and 4 bases for J; bases not matched to a gene: 5. CDR3: CASSVEDRGIETQYF. As DNA, the CDR3 is TGTGCCAGCAGCGTAGAAGACAGGGGAATAGAGACCCAGTACTTC.

This rearrangement joins TRBV12-3 or TRBV12-4 to TRBJ1-1, with D unresolved. This CDR3 has 13 residues. Trimming took 6 bases from V and 5 from J, leaving 13 bases between them. CDR3 in amino acids: CASRGWEGTEAFF. The CDR3 nucleotides are TGTGCCAGCAGGGGATGGGAGGGAACTGAAGCTTTCTTT.

This chain links TRBV7-8 with TRBJ1-5; D remains ambiguous. Trimming cost V 0 bases and J 1 base, with 13 bases left between them. There are 17 residues in the CDR3. The germline CDR1 and CDR2 sequences are SGHVS and FQNEAQ. The CDR3, as DNA: TGTGCCAGCAGCTTAGCTGTGGGCGTGTGGAGCAATCAGCCCCAGCATTTT. Its protein product is CASSLAVGVWSNQPQHF.

The V gene is TRBV6-6, the J gene TRBJ1-6, with D possibly matching TRBD1 (5 bases). Per germline, CDR1 MNHNY and CDR2 SVGAGI (reference sequence). The V and J ends lost 8 bases and 13 bases respectively, with 18 bases between them. CDR3 length: 13 amino acids. This CDR3 is CASGRGLSAPLHF. CDR3 bases: TGTGCCAGCGGGAGGGGCCTAAGCGCCCCCCTCCACTTT.

The genes are TRBV11-2 and TRBJ2-2, with 7 positions matching TRBD1. CDR1 SGHAT and CDR2 FQNNGV come from the germline V gene. The trim removed 5 bases at V and 5 bases at J, leaving 8 bases unmatched. This CDR3 is built from 15 residues. CDR3 amino acids: CASSTRDSRTGELFF. As DNA, the CDR3 is TGTGCCAGCAGCACCAGGGACAGTAGAACCGGGGAGCTGTTTTTT.

This chain uses TRBV9 with TRBJ2-7; TRBD2 matches 10 bases. Germline values: CDR1 SGDLS, CDR2 YYNGEE. Losses at the gene ends were 3 bases for V and 3 bases for J; bases not matched to a gene: 6. The CDR3 is 15 amino acids. DNA of the CDR3: TGTGCCAGCAGCGCGAGCGGGGGGGACTTCTACGAGCAGTACTTC. Protein: CASSASGGDFYEQYF.

The rearrangement uses TRBV21-1 and TRBJ2-2; the D segment call TRBD2 is taken from the table without a DNA check. TRBV21-1 is a documented pseudogene. CDR3 size: 16 residues. DNA of the CDR3: TGTGCCAGCAGCAAAAGGTCTAGCGGGAAAAGCGGGGAGCTGTTTTTT. Its translation: CASSKRSSGKSGELFF.

The gene calls are TRBV6-5 and TRBJ1-4; D possibly corresponds to TRBD1 (6 bases). The CDR3 contains 15 residues. V gave up 0 bases and J gave up 8 bases, with 13 bases separating them. Germline V CDR1 and CDR2: MNHEY, SVGAGI. The chain's CDR3 is CASSYSQGLSEKLFF. CDR3 DNA: TGTGCCAGCAGTTACTCGCAGGGGCTCAGCGAAAAACTGTTTTTT.

The J gene is TRBJ2-7, the V gene TRBV21-1; no check of the table's D call, TRBD1, against the DNA was made. TRBV21-1 is labeled a pseudogene. The CDR3 consists of 19 residues. The CDR3 spells CASSKTRSLDSSSSYEQYF. The CDR3 DNA reads TGTGCCAGCAGCAAAACCCGCTCCCTCGACAGCTCCAGCTCCTACGAGCAGTACTTC.

This clone occurred a few times. This sequence joins TRBV12-3 or TRBV12-4 and TRBJ1-1; D is ambiguous. The CDR3 sequence is 12 residues long. V lost 5 bases and J lost 10, with 14 bases in between. This CDR3 reads CASSQNTRRAFF. The CDR3 nucleotides read TGTGCCAGCAGTCAGAACACCCGGAGAGCTTTCTTT.

The rearrangement uses TRBV30 and TRBJ1-1; D uncertain. Germline V gene data show CDR1 as GTSNPN and CDR2 as SVGIG (reference sequence). The CDR3 is 12 amino acids. With 4 bases removed from V and 5 bases from J, the gap between germline ends came to 11 bases. CDR3 amino acids: CAWKRLETEAFF. For the CDR3, the DNA is TGTGCCTGGAAACGACTCGAGACTGAAGCTTTCTTT.